The present TCR beta chain was sequenced within a study of blood T cells in healthy people across ages. A sample-barcoded 5' primer and a J-beta primer mix were used in a second PCR of roughly 6 to 11 cycles. From the 5' RACE reads, TCRdb called clonotypes with MiXCR, one entry per CDR3 protein. Found here are hundreds of thousands of distinct CDR3 sequences, roughly 50% of them singletons; the top ten hold 20% to 30%. The ends lost 1 base at V and 5 bases at J; junction bases unmatched: 11. Germline CDR1 reads SGHKS; CDR2 reads YYEKEE (reference sequence). The CDR3 covers 18 residues. The chain couples TRBV5-5 to TRBJ2-3; 12 nucleotides agree with TRBD1. The receptor was isolated from a man in his forties in good health. The sequencing input was blood. CDR3 protein: CASSLRLGQGAAGDTQYF. For the CDR3, the DNA is TGTGCCAGCAGCTTGAGATTGGGACAGGGGGCAGCGGGAGATACGCAGTATTTT.